The present entry profiles one T cell receptor (beta chain) with its context. This clonotype was seen many times. Its antigen is currently not known. Per-base qualities were not stored, and no clone one base away is much larger. This record belongs to a study of Graves' ophthalmopathy and Graves' hyperthyroidism (dated by TCRdb to 2016 to 2018). Describing the broader study: Peripheral blood was collected at initial diagnosis, before any treatment. TCR beta repertoire signatures were used to distinguish Graves' ophthalmopathy from Graves' hyperthyroidism and to predict progression to ophthalmopathy. In total, approximately 140 blood samples were TCR-sequenced: fewer than 50 ophthalmopathy, approximately 80 hyperthyroidism and around 17 hyperthyroidism-to-ophthalmopathy patients. To explore V-J signatures that separate ophthalmopathy from hyperthyroidism, a discovery set of 95 to 100 patients was enrolled, consisting of 43 with ophthalmopathy and roughly 60 with stable hyperthyroidism. An independent validation cohort comprised roughly 20 hyperthyroidism patients and 15 to 17 patients who later progressed from hyperthyroidism to ophthalmopathy. In more than five hyperthyroidism patients, the T-cell repertoires found in thyroid tissue were compared with those found in blood. Following sampling, methimazole starting at 30 mg daily was administered to hyperthyroidism patients, and high-dose intravenous methylprednisolone was administered to ophthalmopathy patients. The 95 to 100 discovery patients were divided at random into training and test sets in a 7:3 ratio. Broad study findings and their caveats: In validation, the model predicted ophthalmopathy progression with about 64% sensitivity and 72.22% specificity; roughly 12 predicted patients were CT-confirmed with GO in a median of around 6 months. In cross-validation, the 13-signature model distinguished ophthalmopathy from stable hyperthyroidism with 87.88% sensitivity and 81% to 82% specificity, while in the test set the corresponding values were 80% and 75%. Most expanded thyroid clonotypes with frequency above 0.001 were also detected in blood, suggesting blood repertoires may reflect the thyroid immune response. Sample size was not predetermined statistically, and investigators were not blinded to group allocation.

TCR beta CDR3 regions were amplified from RNA transcripts for repertoire sequencing. A first-round RT-PCR used HTBI primers with the Qiagen OneStep RT-PCR kit, followed by a second-round multiplex PCR, size selection and purification. Sequencing of the libraries was carried out on an Illumina HiSeq2000 in paired-end mode with 100 bp reads. In the source study's methods: SOAPnuke was used for read processing, and reads with adapters, uncalled bases, a mean Phred below 15, or no exact constant-primer or identifier match were discarded. COPE v1.2.5 was used to merge the high-quality paired reads. Clonotypes were defined as unique nucleotide sequences and were aligned to IMGT TRB V, D and J references using MiTCR v1.1. Only V-J combinations with frequency above 0.0001 were analysed, covering about 99% of repertoires. For each V-J combination, a TCR clonal expansion and chaos score was defined as F50 clonal expansion divided by the chaos observed in the TCRdist matrix. Features were reduced by Welch's t-statistics and random forest to approximately 13 V-J combinations, which fed a naive Bayes classifier. The Morisita-Horn index was used to measure how similar the thyroid and blood repertoires were. TCRdb ran its own pipeline on the public reads, namely fastp trimming at Q25 and MiXCR clone calling, and kept in-frame beta chains. Records with the same CDR3 protein are collapsed into one entry carrying the most frequent genes and DNA. TCRdb, not the authors, supplied the V and J calls. The sample table holds about 370,000 distinct CDR3 sequences, of which around 16% were seen once. 1.5% to 2% of the sample is held by the ten biggest clonotypes.

Patients with ophthalmopathy had moderately to severely active disease, with a Clinical Activity Score of 3 or more, a NOSPECS grade of 4 or more, and a disease duration of less than 3 months. Patients were excluded if they had other autoimmune diseases, uncontrolled infections, pregnancy or lactation. Clinical symptoms, serum thyroxine, TRAb, thyroid ultrasound and orbital computed tomography were used for diagnosis. PBMCs were isolated from approximately 10 ml of fresh peripheral blood by Ficoll-Paque density gradient centrifugation. Trizol reagent was used to extract the total RNA, and its quality was then checked on an Agilent 2100 Bioanalyzer. For CDR1 and CDR2, the germline V gene lists SQVTM and ANQGSEA. A distance of 3 bases separates the germline ends of V and J, which lose 4 bases and 2 bases respectively. Counted from cysteine to phenylalanine, this CDR3 has 10 amino acids. The read is trimmed to its CDR3 DNA, 30 bases read in frame from base 1.

Sequencing used peripheral blood. The chain joins TRBV29-1 to TRBJ2-7; the D gene cannot be named for sure. This TCR came from a woman under 30 with Graves' ophthalmopathy. Donor details come from another sample of the same person, matched by shared clones. At the DNA level, the sequence is TGCAGCGTTGTAACCTACGAGCAGTACTTC. It translates as CSVVTYEQYF.